This note documents a single T cell receptor (beta chain) sequence. This specimen belongs to a study of blood T cell repertoires in COVID-19. Whole-study context: COVID-19 samples from acute and convalescent phases originated in the United States, Italy and Spain.

Clones were sequenced by immunoSEQ multiplex PCR, and TCRdb holds only the in-frame ones, with some missing. This table has roughly 220,000 clones, 70% to 90% appearing once. Recruitment covered about two dozen US areas and drew participants whose ages spanned about 18 to 90 years. Trimming removed 6 bases from V and 6 bases from J, with 14 bases in between. The CDR3 is made up of 13 amino acids. This receptor was identified in a woman aged 45-59 years with acute COVID-19. The chain is built from TRBV12-3 or TRBV12-4 and TRBJ2-5; a possible D gene is TRBD1 (5 bases). The sequenced sample was PBMCs or T cells enriched from blood (not recorded which). The CDR3 reads CASSPRRVKTQYF. The CDR3 nucleotides are TGTGCCAGCAGCCCCCGCAGGGTCAAGACCCAGTACTTC.